This TCR beta chain was sequenced for a study of blood T cell repertoires in COVID-19 (dated by TCRdb to about 2020). About the full investigation: Samples covering the acute and convalescent phases of COVID-19 were provided by collaborators in the United States, Italy and Spain. The material from the prospective study consisted of cDNA or gDNA derived from T cells, B-cell-depleted T cells, or PBMCs. Subjects who had been exposed to COVID-19, were actively infected with it, or had recovered from it provided the deeply sampled blood TCRbeta repertoires that made up the dataset. The repertoires were made available in a free public database intended to serve as a resource for research on the immune response to SARS-CoV-2. The samples were drawn from the first 160 participants of the ongoing ImmuneRACE study and from some 1,300 subjects provided by 6 global collaborators. Nearly every sample came with metadata listing a de-identified subject ID, COVID-19 status, age in years and sex. Where available, HLA class I and class II types were taken from metadata supplied by the sample provider and were not determined by assay-based typing. Study-wide conclusions, independent of this receptor: How much clinical and demographic metadata was included differed by source and by participant, and the metadata was provided uncurated.

TCRbeta CDR3 regions were amplified from genomic DNA by means of the immunoSEQ Assay, a bias-controlled multiplex PCR. In the source study's methods: Within the assay, amplification of reference gene primers was used to estimate how many nucleated cells each sample contained. To quantify the absolute abundance of each unique TCRbeta CDR3 rearrangement, sequence reads were collapsed and filtered. For each sample, productive Simpson clonality was calculated as the square root of Simpson's diversity index over productive rearrangements. TCRdb limited this immuneACCESS table to in-frame rearrangements with V and J called. A share of clones is missing; checked studies link under half to unresolved V genes, and the rest is unexplained. V and J calls plus clone size are reproduced from that table; the DNA served to infer D and trimming. Across this sample there are about 100,000 clones, with roughly nine tenths seen only once. Roughly 1.9% of the sample comes from the top ten.

Relative to germline, V is missing 0 bases and J is missing 7 bases, with 8 bases of the junction outside any gene match. CDR1 and CDR2 were assigned from the germline V gene (reference sequence) as LGHDT and YNNKEL. The CDR3 holds 16 amino acids from the cysteine to the phenylalanine. Only the CDR3 DNA is retained, 48 bases long and in frame from the first base. Whole blood was collected in K2EDTA tubes by collaborating institutions according to the institutions' own protocols. Collaborator samples were shipped for TCRbeta analysis as frozen whole blood, isolated PBMCs, or DNA extracted from either sample type. Worth noting for this clone: Its specific antigen is unknown. Base qualities are missing; no much larger clone stands one base away.

The V and J segments used are TRBV3-1 (or the pseudogene TRBV3-2) and TRBJ2-1, with 8 bases matching TRBD2. What was sequenced was peripheral blood. The clonotype was recovered from a man in his forties or fifties with active COVID-19. The CDR3: CASSQEGAGGRNEQFF. In nucleotide form, the sequence is TGTGCCAGCAGCCAAGAAGGGGCGGGGGGTCGGAATGAGCAGTTCTTC.